This entry is about one T cell receptor (beta chain). Its matching antigen is unknown. Looked up from germline, CDR1 is SGHTA and CDR2 is FQGNSA. This CDR3 is built from 12 residues. V was pared by 5 bases and J by 6 bases, with 9 bases between. The sort gate was single viable CD3+CD4+CD8-CD45RO+ cells for memory CD4+ T cells. Sequenced by immunoSEQ multiplex PCR; TCRdb stores in-frame clones only, minus some. The data show under 80,000 clones, with 75% to 90% seen just once and nearly 0.9% held by the top ten. This sample stems from a study of memory CD4+ T cells and cytomegalovirus serostatus. Findings and limits, study-wide: Repertoires predicted CMV serostatus with median bootstrapped AUC of approximately 0.94. Of under 200 reported CMV TCRbeta sequences, about 70 were found in memory CD4+ repertoires.

The TCR originated in an adult in good health and CMV-seronegative. The sequenced sample consisted of memory CD4+ T cells from blood. V is TRBV7-2 and J is TRBJ2-3; D is possibly TRBD2 (6 bases). The CDR3 sequence: CASSQGTDTQYF. Here the CDR3 DNA reads TGTGCCAGCAGCCAAGGGACTGATACGCAGTATTTT.